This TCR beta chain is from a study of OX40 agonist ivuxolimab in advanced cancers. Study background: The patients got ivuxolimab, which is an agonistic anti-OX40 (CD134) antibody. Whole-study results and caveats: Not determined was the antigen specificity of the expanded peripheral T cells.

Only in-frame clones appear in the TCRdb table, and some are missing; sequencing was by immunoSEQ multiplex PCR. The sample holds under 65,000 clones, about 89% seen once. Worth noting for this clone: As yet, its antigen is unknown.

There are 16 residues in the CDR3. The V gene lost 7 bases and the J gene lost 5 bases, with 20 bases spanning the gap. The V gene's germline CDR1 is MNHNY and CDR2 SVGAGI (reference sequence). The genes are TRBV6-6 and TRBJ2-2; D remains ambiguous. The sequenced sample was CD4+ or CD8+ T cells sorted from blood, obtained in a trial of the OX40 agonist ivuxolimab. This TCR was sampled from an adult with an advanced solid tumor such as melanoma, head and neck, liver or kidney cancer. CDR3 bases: TGTGCCAGCACAGCTCTTGATGCGGTCGGGACCGGGGAGCTGTTTTTT. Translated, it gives CASTALDAVGTGELFF.